This T cell receptor beta chain was obtained from a study of blood T cell repertoires in COVID-19. Study as a whole: Acute-phase and convalescent COVID-19 samples originated in the United States, Italy and Spain.

Cohorts were determined from participant-reported clinical history. After removal of 5 bases from V and 6 bases from J, the junction contained 5 bases not matched to a gene. CDR1 SGHRS and CDR2 YFSETQ come from the germline V gene. This CDR3 region has 14 residues. The method was immunoSEQ multiplex PCR; TCRdb's version includes in-frame clones alone and lacks a portion of them. This sample carries about 250,000 clones, about nine tenths of them seen once, and the ten largest clones take 1.9%. The gene calls are TRBV5-1 and TRBJ2-1; 10 bases are a match to TRBD2. Sequencing was carried out using PBMCs or T cells enriched from blood (not recorded which). This sequence was found in a woman aged 18-29 years who had recovered from COVID-19. The CDR3 is CASRELAGVNEQFF. The DNA of the CDR3 is TGCGCCAGCAGGGAGCTAGCGGGAGTCAATGAGCAGTTCTTC.